In this sample, the clone carrying this TCR beta chain is medium-sized (0.01 to 0.1%). Antigen unknown. The entry originates in a study of spatial heterogeneity in lung cancer. Regarding time point: sample taken at primary tumor resection. The donors comprised approximately 75 untreated early-stage non-small cell lung cancer patients. Material for sequencing was whole RNA from tumor, nontumor lung or frozen PBMC, left unsorted. Each CDR3 protein gets one entry after TCRdb re-called the 5' RACE reads with MiXCR. The profile shows 2,000 to 3,000 distinct CDR3 sequences, just under 7.5% of them singletons. Study-level points and caveats: Roughly 6.3% of tumor T cells for alpha chains and around 12% for beta chains were estimated to be covered. How many expanded intratumoral alpha and beta TCRs were present tracked the tumor mutation count, which was a count of nonsynonymous mutations. When ubiquitous and regional expanded TCRs were counted, their numbers tracked ubiquitous and regional nonsynonymous mutations, respectively.

From germline, CDR1 is DFQATT and CDR2 SNEGSKA (reference sequence). The CDR3 spans 19 residues. V lost 1 base to trimming and J lost 1 base, with 23 bases between them. The chain combines TRBV20-1 with TRBJ2-1; tentative D call: TRBD1 (5 bases). The source was lung tumor tissue, collected at surgery. The receptor was isolated from a female donor with early-stage non-small cell lung cancer. The CDR3 region is CSARVPSWQVGASYNEQFF. In nucleotides, the CDR3 is TGCAGTGCTAGAGTCCCGAGCTGGCAGGTTGGGGCGTCCTACAATGAGCAGTTCTTC.